Each of the 18 T cell receptor beta chains below was sequenced from the same sample in a study of T cell repertoires in cytomegalovirus infection. From the reads, TCRdb called clonotypes with MiXCR, one entry per CDR3 protein. Found here are some 97,000 distinct CDR3 sequences, around 22% of them singletons; the top ten hold around 42%. Sequencing was done on a sample of CD8+ T cells from PBMCs. All receptors come from a human donor in good health (CMV status not recorded). Some clones in this sample may be carry-over from other donors' samples.

The rearrangement links TRBV30 to TRBJ2-2; TRBD1 is a possible D gene (6 bases). Germline CDR1 GTSNPN, CDR2 SVGIG (reference sequence). Trimming stripped 3 bases from V and 4 bases from J, with 6 bases between. There are 12 residues in the CDR3. The CDR3 loop is CAWSRGTGELFF. The DNA of the CDR3 is TGTGCCTGGAGCAGGGGCACCGGGGAGCTGTTTTTT.

At least ten counts were recorded for this clonotype. The chain links TRBV11-2 to TRBJ2-2; no clear D. V was pared by 4 bases and J by 6 bases, with 15 bases between. The germline V gene has CDR1 SGHAT and CDR2 FQNNGV. This CDR3 comprises 15 residues. The CDR3 spells CASSSHDSRAGELFF. CDR3 nucleotides: TGTGCCAGCAGCTCCCATGACTCCCGAGCCGGGGAGCTGTTTTTT.

The rearrangement uses TRBV27 and TRBJ1-5; 9 nucleotides line up with TRBD1. Germline lookup yields CDR1 MNHEY and CDR2 SMNVEV (reference sequence). Losses at the gene ends were 8 bases for V and 4 bases for J; bases not matched to a gene: 6. CDR3 size: 14 residues. DNA of the CDR3: TGTGCCAGCCGCGGACAGGGGAGGAATCAGCCCCAGCATTTT. It translates to CASRGQGRNQPQHF.

Worth noting for this clonotype: A much larger clone lies a single base off, so this may be a read error. The chain links TRBV7-2 to TRBJ1-3; tentatively, D is TRBD1 (6 bases). The CDR3 sequence is 15 residues long. Germline values: CDR1 SGHTA, CDR2 FQGNSA. The CDR3, as DNA: TGTGCCAGCAGCTCGCAGGGGTTTTTCGGAAACACCATACATTTT. Translating gives CASSSQGFFGNTIHF.

The chain is built from TRBV20-1 and TRBJ1-1; possible D gene TRBD1, 5 bases. This CDR3 is 14 amino acids long. Germline V lookup: CDR1 DFQATT, CDR2 SNEGSKA (reference sequence). V lost 3 bases and J lost 5, with 16 bases in between. The DNA of the CDR3 is TGCAGTGCTAGGGGGCTTACAGGTCAGACTGAAGCTTTCTTT. Translated: CSARGLTGQTEAFF.

The chain combines TRBV29-1 with TRBJ2-7, with 11 bases identical to TRBD1. The CDR3 extends over 13 amino acids. Trimming removed 7 bases from V and 5 bases from J; junction bases left unmatched: 7. The V gene's germline CDR1 is SQVTM and CDR2 ANQGSEA. This chain's CDR3 is CSGRDRGRNEQYF. Written as DNA, the CDR3 is TGCAGCGGGAGGGACAGGGGGAGGAACGAGCAGTACTTC.

This chain links TRBV13 with TRBJ2-3; the D is unclear. The ends were cut back, 5 bases at V and 3 bases at J, with 6 bases in the middle. The CDR3 has 12 amino acids. Germline V gives CDR1 PRHDT, CDR2 FYEKMQ (reference sequence). This CDR3 is CASSPTTDTQYF. The CDR3 bases are TGTGCCAGCAGCCCAACGACAGATACGCAGTATTTT.

The chain is built from TRBV28 and TRBJ1-5; TRBD1 aligns across 8 bases. The V and J ends lost 8 bases and 5 bases, in that order; junction bases with no gene match: 8. CDR3 size: 14 residues. The V gene's germline CDR1 is MDHEN and CDR2 SYDVKM. The CDR3 region is CASVAGGRDQPQHF. The DNA of the CDR3 is TGTGCCAGCGTGGCAGGGGGCCGAGATCAGCCCCAGCATTTT.

This clonotype was counted ten times or more. The chain carries TRBV29-1 and TRBJ2-3; D uncertain. Germline V lookup: CDR1 SQVTM, CDR2 ANQGSEA. CDR3 length equals 16 residues. V was shortened by 2 bases and J by 4 bases, with 19 bases between the two germline ends. The CDR3 is CSVESTPKDPPDTQYF. The CDR3 DNA reads as TGCAGCGTTGAATCAACCCCCAAGGATCCTCCAGATACGCAGTATTTT.

This clonotype occurred many times. The CDR3 reads CASSSSGWSTEAFF. In DNA form, the CDR3 reads TGTGCCAGCAGCTCCTCAGGGTGGAGCACTGAAGCTTTCTTT. The V and J genes are TRBV7-9 and TRBJ1-1, with D possibly being TRBD1 (5 bases). CDR1 and CDR2 (germline): SEHNR, FQNEAQ (reference sequence). Trimming left V 4 bases short and J 4 bases short, with 13 bases between. The CDR3 runs 14 residues. Together with reference TRBV7-9 and TRBJ1-1, the CDR3 gives the full variable domain: DTGVSQNPRHKITKRGQNVTFRCDPISEHNRLYWYRQTLGQGPEFLTYFQNEAQLEKSRLLSDRFSAERPKGSFSTLEIQRTEQGDSAMYLCASSSSGWSTEAFFGQGTRLTVV.

This clonotype came up a few times. The V gene is TRBV25-1, the J gene TRBJ2-7, with TRBD1 identical over 11 bases. Trimming cost V 6 bases and J 1 base; bases outside gene matches: 11. The germline V gene encodes CDR1 MGHDK and CDR2 SYGVNS. The CDR3 sequence is 17 residues long. The CDR3 bases are TGTGCCAGCAGCCTGAATTTGGGACAGGGGGATTCCTACGAGCAGTACTTC. Protein product: CASSLNLGQGDSYEQYF.

The chain uses TRBV9 and TRBJ2-1; weak D call: TRBD2 (6 bases). CDR1 is SGDLS, CDR2 YYNGEE, per germline. V lost 0 bases, J lost 9 bases, and 16 bases lay in between. CDR3 length: 15 residues. CDR3 sequence: CASSVEGASVGEQFF. The CDR3 DNA follows: TGTGCCAGCAGCGTAGAAGGGGCTAGCGTAGGTGAGCAGTTCTTC.

The sample holds many counts of this clonotype. The chain carries TRBV28 and TRBJ1-5; D is possibly TRBD1 (5 bases). CDR3 length: 14 amino acids. Germline V CDR1 and CDR2: MDHEN, SYDVKM. V was clipped by 6 bases and J by 6 bases, with 15 bases between them. For the CDR3, the DNA is TGTGCCAGCAGGAAGCAGGGACGACTTCAGCCCCAGCATTTT. Translating it yields CASRKQGRLQPQHF.

The rearrangement joins TRBV5-5 to TRBJ2-3, with a tentative D call TRBD1 (6 bases). Trimming removed 0 bases at V and 2 bases at J, with 10 bases between. This CDR3 is built from 15 residues. CDR1 is SGHKS, CDR2 YYEKEE, per germline (reference sequence). CDR3 protein: CASSLDRANTDTQYF. As DNA, the CDR3 is TGTGCCAGCAGCTTGGACAGGGCCAACACAGATACGCAGTATTTT.

This clonotype was seen only a few times. This chain links TRBV20-1 with TRBJ2-1, with D perhaps matching TRBD2 (6 bases). This CDR3 region has 14 residues. V was pared by 1 base and J by 9 bases, with 16 bases between. CDR1 and CDR2 from the germline V gene are DFQATT and SNEGSKA (reference sequence). The CDR3 reads CSARGDSPGSEQFF. The CDR3 coding sequence is TGCAGTGCTAGAGGGGACTCACCTGGGAGTGAGCAGTTCTTC.

V usage is TRBV7-9 and J usage is TRBJ2-3, with TRBD1 identical over 7 bases. Germline loops: CDR1 SEHNR, CDR2 FQNEAQ (reference sequence). This CDR3 contains 16 residues. The trim removed 1 base at V and 0 bases at J, leaving 4 bases unmatched. The CDR3 DNA sequence: TGTGCCAGCAGCTTAGTGGGACAGCCTAGCACAGATACGCAGTATTTT. Residues: CASSLVGQPSTDTQYF.

This clonotype was seen ten or more times. The chain links TRBV7-2 to TRBJ2-3, with 7 bases fitting TRBD1. Unmatched junction bases numbered 4, after V lost 0 bases and J lost 4 bases. Germline CDR1 reads SGHTA; CDR2 reads FQGNSA. The CDR3 consists of 15 residues. The CDR3 protein is CASSLATGTADTQYF. The DNA for the CDR3 is TGTGCCAGCAGCTTAGCGACAGGGACCGCAGATACGCAGTATTTT.

This clonotype was recorded many times. The gene calls are TRBV28 and TRBJ2-3; 9 bases fit TRBD1. CDR1 MDHEN and CDR2 SYDVKM come from the germline V gene. This CDR3 spans 14 amino acids. J lost 4 bases, V lost 3 bases, and 2 bases had no gene match. CDR3: CASSLNRGPDTQYF. CDR3 DNA: TGTGCCAGCAGTTTGAACAGGGGGCCAGATACGCAGTATTTT.